This T cell receptor (beta chain) is drawn from a study of T cells after yellow fever vaccination. Overall study context: SMART-Seq v4 Ultra Low Input served to prepare low-cell-number fractions.

There are 15 residues in the CDR3. TCRdb reprocessed the 5' RACE reads via MiXCR and lists one record per CDR3 protein. The repertoire holds about 340,000 distinct CDR3 sequences, roughly an eighth seen once, with 2.5% to 4% in the top ten. This clonotype was seen more than once but under ten times. Its antigen is still unknown. Study-level points and caveats: A secondary response was less intense yet reached its peak sooner, at day 5 versus 15.

Specimen: CD4+ T cells sorted from PBMCs, collected 15 days after the yellow fever booster vaccination. The TCR was taken from a man younger than 35 who received the YFV17D yellow fever vaccine. The chain employs TRBV21-1 and TRBJ2-7; the table's D call of TRBD1 was not tested on the DNA. TRBV21-1 is termed a pseudogene. CDR3: CASDYGTTGTYEQYV. For the CDR3, the DNA is TGTGCCAGCGACTATGGAACGACAGGAACCTACGAGCAGTACGTC.